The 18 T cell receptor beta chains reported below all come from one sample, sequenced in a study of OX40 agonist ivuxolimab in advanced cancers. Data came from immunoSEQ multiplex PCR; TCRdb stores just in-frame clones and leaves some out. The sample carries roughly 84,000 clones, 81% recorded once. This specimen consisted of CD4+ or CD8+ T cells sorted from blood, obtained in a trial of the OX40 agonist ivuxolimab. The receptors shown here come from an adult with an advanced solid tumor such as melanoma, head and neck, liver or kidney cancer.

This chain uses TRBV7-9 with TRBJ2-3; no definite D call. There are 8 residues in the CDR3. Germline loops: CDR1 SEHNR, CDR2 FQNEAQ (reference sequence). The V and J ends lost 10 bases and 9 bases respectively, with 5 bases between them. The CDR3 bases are TGTGCCATCGACACGCAGTATTTT. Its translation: CAIDTQYF.

CDR3 sequence (DNA): TGCGCCAGCAGCTTAGGACTAGCAGCTTACAATGAGCAGTTCTTC. It yields the protein CASSLGLAAYNEQFF. The chain carries TRBV5-1 and TRBJ2-1; TRBD2 aligns across 8 bases. The length of the CDR3 is 15 residues. Unmatched junction bases numbered 5, after V lost 2 bases and J lost 4 bases. In germline, CDR1 is SGHRS, CDR2 YFSETQ.

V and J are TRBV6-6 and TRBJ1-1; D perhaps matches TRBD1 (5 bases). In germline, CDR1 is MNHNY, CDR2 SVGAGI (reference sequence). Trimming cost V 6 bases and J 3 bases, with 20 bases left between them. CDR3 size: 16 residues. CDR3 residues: CASSLGSLGADTEAFF. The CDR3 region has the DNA TGTGCCAGCAGCCTAGGGTCACTCGGGGCGGACACTGAAGCTTTCTTT.

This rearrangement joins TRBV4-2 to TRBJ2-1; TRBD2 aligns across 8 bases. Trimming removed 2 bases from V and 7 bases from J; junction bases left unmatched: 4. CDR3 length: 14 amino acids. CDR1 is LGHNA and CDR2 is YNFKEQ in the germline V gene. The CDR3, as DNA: TGTGCCAGCAGCCAACCCGGGACTAGGAATGAGCAGTTCTTC. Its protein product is CASSQPGTRNEQFF.

The CDR3 loop is CASSLNGGETQYF. The CDR3 DNA reads as TGTGCCAGCAGCTTAAACGGAGGCGAGACCCAGTACTTC. This chain uses TRBV7-8 with TRBJ2-5, with D perhaps matching TRBD2 (5 bases). With 2 bases removed from V and 5 bases from J, the gap between germline ends came to 9 bases. This CDR3 has 13 amino acids. CDR1 is SGHVS and CDR2 is FQNEAQ in the germline V gene. Full variable domain (rest looked up from reference TRBV7-8 and TRBJ2-5): GAGVSQSPRYKVAKRGQDVALRCDPISGHVSLFWYQQALGQGPEFLTYFQNEAQLDKSGLPSDRFFAERPEGSVSTLKIQRTQQEDSAVYLCASSLNGGETQYFGPGTRLLVL.

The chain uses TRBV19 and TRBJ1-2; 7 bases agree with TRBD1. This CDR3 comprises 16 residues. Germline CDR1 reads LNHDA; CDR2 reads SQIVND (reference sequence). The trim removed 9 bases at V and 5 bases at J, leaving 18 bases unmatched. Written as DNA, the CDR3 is TGTGCCAGCCTCCCCCAAGGGGGCCGGTTTCAATATGGCTACACCTTC. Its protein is CASLPQGGRFQYGYTF.

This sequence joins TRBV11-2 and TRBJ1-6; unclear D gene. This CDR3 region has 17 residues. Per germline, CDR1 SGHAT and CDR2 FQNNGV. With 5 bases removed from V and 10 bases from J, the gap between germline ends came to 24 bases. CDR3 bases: TGTGCCAGCAGCCCCGGAACGGACTGGTCCGAGGGCTCACCCCTCCACTTT. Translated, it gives CASSPGTDWSEGSPLHF.

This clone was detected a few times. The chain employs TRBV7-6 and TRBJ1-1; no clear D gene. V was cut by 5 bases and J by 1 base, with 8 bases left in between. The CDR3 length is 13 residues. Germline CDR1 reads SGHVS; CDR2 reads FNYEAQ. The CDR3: CASSPRENTEAFF. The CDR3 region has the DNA TGTGCCAGCAGCCCCCGTGAGAACACTGAAGCTTTCTTT.

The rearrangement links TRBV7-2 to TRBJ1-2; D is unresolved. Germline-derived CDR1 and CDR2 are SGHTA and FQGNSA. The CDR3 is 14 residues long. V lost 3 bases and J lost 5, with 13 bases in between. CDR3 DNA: TGTGCCAGCAGCTTTAGCGAGGGCGCTTATGGCTACACCTTC. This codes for CASSFSEGAYGYTF.

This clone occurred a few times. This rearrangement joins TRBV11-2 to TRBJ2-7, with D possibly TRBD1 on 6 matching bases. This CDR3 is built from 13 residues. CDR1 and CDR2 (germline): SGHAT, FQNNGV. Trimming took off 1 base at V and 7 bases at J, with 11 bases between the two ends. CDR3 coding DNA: TGTGCCAGCAGCTTAGTCAGGGGTGAAGAGCAGTACTTC. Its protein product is CASSLVRGEEQYF.

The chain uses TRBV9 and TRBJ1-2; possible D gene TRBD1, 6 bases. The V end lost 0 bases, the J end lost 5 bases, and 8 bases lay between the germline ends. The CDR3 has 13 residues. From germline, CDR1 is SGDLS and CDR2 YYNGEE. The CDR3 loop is CASSVDQGYGYTF. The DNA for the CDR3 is TGTGCCAGCAGCGTAGATCAGGGGTATGGCTACACCTTC.

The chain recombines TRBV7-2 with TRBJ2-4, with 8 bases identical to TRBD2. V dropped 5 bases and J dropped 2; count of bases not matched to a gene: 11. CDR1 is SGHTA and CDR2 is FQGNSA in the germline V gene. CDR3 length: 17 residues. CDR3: CASSTGLALGTKNIQYF. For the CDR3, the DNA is TGTGCCAGCAGCACAGGACTAGCCCTGGGAACCAAAAACATTCAGTACTTC.

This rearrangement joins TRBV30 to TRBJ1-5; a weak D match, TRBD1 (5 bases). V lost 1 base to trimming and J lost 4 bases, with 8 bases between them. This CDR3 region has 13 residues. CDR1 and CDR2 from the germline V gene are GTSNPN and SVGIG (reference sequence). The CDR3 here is CAWSEGENQPQHF. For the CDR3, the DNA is TGTGCCTGGAGTGAAGGGGAAAATCAGCCCCAGCATTTT.

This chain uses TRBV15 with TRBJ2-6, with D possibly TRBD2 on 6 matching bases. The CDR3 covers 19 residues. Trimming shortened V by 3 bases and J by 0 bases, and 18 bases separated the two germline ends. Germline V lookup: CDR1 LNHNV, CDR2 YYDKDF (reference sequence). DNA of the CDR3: TGTGCCACCAGCAGGGGGTACGGGGGTTGGGACTCTGGGGCCAACGTCCTGACTTTC. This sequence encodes CATSRGYGGWDSGANVLTF.

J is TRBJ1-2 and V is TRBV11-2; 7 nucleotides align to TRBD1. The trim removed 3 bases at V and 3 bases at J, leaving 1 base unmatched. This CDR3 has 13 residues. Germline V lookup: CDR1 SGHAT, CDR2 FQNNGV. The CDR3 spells CASSLTGHYGYTF. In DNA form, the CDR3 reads TGTGCCAGCAGCTTGACAGGGCACTATGGCTACACCTTC.

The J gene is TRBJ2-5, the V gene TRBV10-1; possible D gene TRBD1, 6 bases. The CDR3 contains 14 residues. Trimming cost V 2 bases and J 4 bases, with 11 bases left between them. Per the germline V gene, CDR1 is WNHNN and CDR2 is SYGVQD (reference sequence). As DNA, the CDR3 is TGCGCCAGCAGTGAGGGTCAGGGGACAGAGACCCAGTACTTC. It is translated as CASSEGQGTETQYF.

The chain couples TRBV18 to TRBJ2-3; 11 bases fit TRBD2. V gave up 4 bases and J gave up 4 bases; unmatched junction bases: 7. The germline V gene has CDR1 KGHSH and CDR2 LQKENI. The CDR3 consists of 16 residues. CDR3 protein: CASSLSTSGGSDTQYF. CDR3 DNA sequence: TGTGCCAGCTCACTTTCTACTAGCGGGGGATCAGATACGCAGTATTTT.

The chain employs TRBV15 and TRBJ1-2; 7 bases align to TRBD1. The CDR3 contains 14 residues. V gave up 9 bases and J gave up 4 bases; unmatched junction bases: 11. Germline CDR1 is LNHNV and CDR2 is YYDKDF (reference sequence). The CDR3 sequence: CATGKGAVGYGYTF. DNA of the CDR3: TGTGCCACTGGGAAGGGGGCAGTCGGCTATGGCTACACCTTC. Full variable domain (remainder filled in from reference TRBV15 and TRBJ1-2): DAMVIQNPRYQVTQFGKPVTLSCSQTLNHNVMYWYQQKSSQAPKLLFHYYDKDFNNEADTPDNFQSRRPNTSFCFLDIRSPGLGDTAMYLCATGKGAVGYGYTFGSGTRLTVV.